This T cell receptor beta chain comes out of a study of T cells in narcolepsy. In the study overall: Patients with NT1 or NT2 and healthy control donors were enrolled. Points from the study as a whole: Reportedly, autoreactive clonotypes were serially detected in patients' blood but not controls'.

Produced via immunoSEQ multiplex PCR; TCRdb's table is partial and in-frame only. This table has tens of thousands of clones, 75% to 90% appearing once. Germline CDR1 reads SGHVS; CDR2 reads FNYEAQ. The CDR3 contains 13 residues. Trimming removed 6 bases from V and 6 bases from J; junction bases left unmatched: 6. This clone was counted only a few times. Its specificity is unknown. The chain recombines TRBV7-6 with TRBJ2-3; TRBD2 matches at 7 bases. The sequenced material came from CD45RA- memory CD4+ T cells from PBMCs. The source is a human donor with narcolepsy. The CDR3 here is CASSMVGGDTQYF. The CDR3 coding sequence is TGTGCCAGCAGTATGGTGGGGGGGGATACGCAGTATTTT. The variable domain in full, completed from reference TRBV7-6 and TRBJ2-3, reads GAGVSQSPRYKVTKRGQDVALRCDPISGHVSLYWYRQALGQGPEFLTYFNYEAQQDKSGLPNDRFSAERPEGSISTLTIQRTEQRDSAMYRCASSMVGGDTQYFGPGTRLTVL.